This section outlines one T cell receptor (beta chain) sequence together with its context. No antigen is known for it. No per-base quality is available; no much larger clone lies one base away. The record originates from a study of radiotherapy plus CTLA-4 blockade in lung cancer (dated by TCRdb to 2017 to 2018). Regarding the complete study: Among the enrolled patients, around 19% had an objective response, and roughly 30% reached disease control.

What the authors observed across the whole study: After treatment with radiotherapy and ipilimumab, TCR clones that originated in tumors expanded in peripheral blood. The strongest predictors of response, as reported, were early dynamic changes in blood T cell clones along with a rise in serum interferon-beta after radiation.

Library method: the immunoSEQ multiplex PCR assay. TCRdb took this table from immuneACCESS and kept in-frame rearrangements with V and J called. Such tables lack part of the clones; where checked against another copy, unresolved V genes explain under half of the gap, and the rest is unexplained. This sample holds 53,000 or so clones; around 77% were observed only once. Roughly 11% of the sample is taken by the ten largest. In this study, focal radiation therapy paired with CTLA-4 blockade (ipilimumab) was tested in patients who had chemo-refractory metastatic non-small-cell lung cancer. Reading the germline V gene gives CDR1 SGHTA and CDR2 FQGNSA. There are 16 amino acids in the CDR3, from cysteine to phenylalanine inclusive. Only the CDR3 portion is preserved as DNA: 48 bases, with reading frame beginning at the first base. Germline trimming: 4 bases from V, 6 bases from J; junction bases outside gene matches: 6.

Sequences were derived from peripheral blood, sampled from a patient treated with radiotherapy plus ipilimumab. The source of this sequence is a human donor with non-small cell lung cancer who had stable disease on radiotherapy plus ipilimumab. The chain links TRBV7-2 with TRBJ2-3, with 14 junctional bases fitting TRBD2. The DNA reads TGTGCCAGCAGCTCGGGACTAGCGGGGGATAGGGATACGCAGTATTTT. The resulting protein is CASSSGLAGDRDTQYF.